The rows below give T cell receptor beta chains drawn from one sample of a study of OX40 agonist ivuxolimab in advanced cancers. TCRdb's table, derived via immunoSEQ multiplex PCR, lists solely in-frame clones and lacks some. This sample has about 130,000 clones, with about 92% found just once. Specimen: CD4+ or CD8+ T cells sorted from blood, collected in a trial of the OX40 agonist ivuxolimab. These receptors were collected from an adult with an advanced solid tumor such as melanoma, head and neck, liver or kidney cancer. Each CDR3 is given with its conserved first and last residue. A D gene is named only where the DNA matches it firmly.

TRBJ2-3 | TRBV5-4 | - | TGTGCCAGCAGCTTGGGGACGAAATGGGATACGCAGTATTTT | CASSLGTKWDTQYF
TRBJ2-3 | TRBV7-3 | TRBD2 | TGTGCCAGCAGCTTTAGCGGGTTTAGCACAGATACGCAGTATTTT | CASSFSGFSTDTQYF
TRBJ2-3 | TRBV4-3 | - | TGCGCCAGCAGCAACGCGGCCCTTTCGAGAGATACGCAGTATTTT | CASSNAALSRDTQYF
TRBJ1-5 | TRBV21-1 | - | TGTGCCAGCAGCGGCGGGACAGGGGGGTGCAATCAGCCCCAGCATTTT | CASSGGTGGCNQPQHF
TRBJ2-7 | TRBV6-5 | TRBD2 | TGTGCCAGCGGTACTAGCGGCTTCTACGAGCAGTACTTC | CASGTSGFYEQYF
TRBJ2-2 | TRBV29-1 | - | TGCAGCGCCGTATCCGTTCCCGGCACCGGGGAGCTGTTTTTT | CSAVSVPGTGELFF
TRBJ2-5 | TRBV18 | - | TGTGCCAGCTCACCAATGTCTAGGACCCCTGGGGAGACCCAGTACTTC | CASSPMSRTPGETQYF
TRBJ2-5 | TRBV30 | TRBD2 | TGTGCCTGGAGTGTAGAGCGGGAGGGGACCCAAGAGACCCAGTACTTC | CAWSVEREGTQETQYF
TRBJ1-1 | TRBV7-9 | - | TGTGCCAGCAGCGCGACACCCATGAACACTGAAGCTTTCTTT | CASSATPMNTEAFF
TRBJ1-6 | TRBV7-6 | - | TGTGCCAGCAGCTTATCTCCCCCCACAGGGAATAATTCACCCCTCCACTTT | CASSLSPPTGNNSPLHF
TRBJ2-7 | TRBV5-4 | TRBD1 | TGTGCCAGCAGCCCAAGCCGGGACAGGGGTTACGAGCAGTACTTC | CASSPSRDRGYEQYF